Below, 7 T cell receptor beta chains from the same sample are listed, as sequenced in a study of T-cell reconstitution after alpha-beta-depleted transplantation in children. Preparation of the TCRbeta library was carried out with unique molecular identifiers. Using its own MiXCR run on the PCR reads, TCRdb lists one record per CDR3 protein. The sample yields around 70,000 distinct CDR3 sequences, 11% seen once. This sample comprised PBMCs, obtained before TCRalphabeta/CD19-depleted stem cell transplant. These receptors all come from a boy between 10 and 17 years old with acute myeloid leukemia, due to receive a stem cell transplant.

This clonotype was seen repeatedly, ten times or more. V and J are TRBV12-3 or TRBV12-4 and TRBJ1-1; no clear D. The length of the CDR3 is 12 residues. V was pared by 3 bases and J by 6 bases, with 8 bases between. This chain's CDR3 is CASSFPISEAFF. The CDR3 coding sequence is TGTGCCAGCAGTTTCCCGATTTCTGAAGCTTTCTTT.

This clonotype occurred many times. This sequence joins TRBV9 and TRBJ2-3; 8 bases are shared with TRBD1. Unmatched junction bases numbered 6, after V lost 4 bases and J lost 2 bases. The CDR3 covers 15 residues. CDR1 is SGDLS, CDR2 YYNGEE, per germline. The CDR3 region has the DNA TGTGCCAGCAGCCTGACAGGGGCTTCCACAGATACGCAGTATTTT. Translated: CASSLTGASTDTQYF.

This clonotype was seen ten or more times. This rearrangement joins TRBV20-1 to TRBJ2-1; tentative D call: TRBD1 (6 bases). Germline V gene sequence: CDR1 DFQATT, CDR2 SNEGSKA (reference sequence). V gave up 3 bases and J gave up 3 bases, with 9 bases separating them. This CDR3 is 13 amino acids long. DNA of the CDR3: TGCAGTGCTAGCCAGGGGAGCTACAATGAGCAGTTCTTC. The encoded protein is CSASQGSYNEQFF.

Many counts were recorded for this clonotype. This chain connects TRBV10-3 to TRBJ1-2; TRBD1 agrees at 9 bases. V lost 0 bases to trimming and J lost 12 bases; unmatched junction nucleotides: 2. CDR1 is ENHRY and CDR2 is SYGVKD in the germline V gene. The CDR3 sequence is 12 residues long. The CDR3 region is CAISESGQGNTF. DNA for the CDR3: TGTGCCATCAGTGAGTCGGGACAGGGAAACACCTTC.

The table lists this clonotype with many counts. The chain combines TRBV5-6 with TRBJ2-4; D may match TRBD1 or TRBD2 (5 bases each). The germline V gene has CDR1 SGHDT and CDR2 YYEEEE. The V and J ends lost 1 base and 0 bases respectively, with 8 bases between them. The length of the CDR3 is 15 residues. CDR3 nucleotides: TGTGCCAGCAGCTTGTTGGGGGTAGCCAAAAACATTCAGTACTTC. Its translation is CASSLLGVAKNIQYF.

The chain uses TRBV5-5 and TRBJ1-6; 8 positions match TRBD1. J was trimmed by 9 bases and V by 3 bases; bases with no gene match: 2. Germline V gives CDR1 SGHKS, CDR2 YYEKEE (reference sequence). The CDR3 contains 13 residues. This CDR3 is CASSSDRASPLHF. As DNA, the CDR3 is TGTGCCAGCAGCTCGGACAGGGCTTCACCCCTCCACTTT.

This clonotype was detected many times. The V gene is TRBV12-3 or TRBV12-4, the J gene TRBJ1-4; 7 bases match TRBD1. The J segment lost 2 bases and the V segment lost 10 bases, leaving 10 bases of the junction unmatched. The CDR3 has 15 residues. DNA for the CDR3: TGTGCCATCTACCCCACAGGGGCTACTAATGAAAAACTGTTTTTT. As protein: CAIYPTGATNEKLFF.